The sequence of this T cell receptor (beta chain) was determined in a study of read filtering for tumor transcriptome and immune sequencing. Looked up from germline, CDR1 is SQVTM and CDR2 is ANQGSEA. The CDR3 runs to 12 residues. Trimming pared 7 bases from V and 5 bases from J, leaving 15 bases between. This library used approximately 0.4 ug RNA and molecular barcoded adaptors spanning alpha/delta and beta/gamma chains. TCRdb itself ran the reads through MiXCR, one entry per CDR3 protein. This sample has around 140,000 distinct CDR3 sequences, with about 13% found just once. This clonotype was recorded at least ten times. At the time of active disease, bone marrow was collected from every patient.

The source of this sequence is a donor at least 40 years old with multiple myeloma. The V gene is TRBV29-1, the J gene TRBJ2-7; D may match TRBD1 or TRBD2 (6 bases each). Sequenced material: a population of CD138-negative cells sorted from bone marrow. The CDR3 region is CSGAWGADEQYF. CDR3 sequence (DNA): TGCAGCGGTGCCTGGGGGGCGGACGAGCAGTACTTC.